The clone carrying this T cell receptor beta chain was observed a few times. What it binds is not known. The sample belongs to a study of T-cell memory formation after mild COVID-19. On the study more broadly: The study found TCR clusters largely donor specific.

5'RACE, which relied on constant-segment primers, yielded TCR alpha and TCR beta cDNA libraries carrying sample barcodes and UMIs. Each CDR3 protein gets one entry after TCRdb re-called the 5' RACE reads with MiXCR. The data show hundreds of thousands of distinct CDR3 sequences, 20% to 25% seen once. Overall study findings and caveats: For contracting clones, CD4+ ones sat mainly in CM and EM, CD8+ in EMRA. Researchers found some responding clones in pre-infection memory, a sign that cross-reactive memory joined.

The sequence was collected from an adult woman who had mild COVID-19 (a few samples of this study predate the infection). Cell type and time point are not known. Sample: PBMCs or a T cell subset sorted from them (not recorded which).

The CDR3: CASRGTGDGETQYF. Written as DNA, the CDR3 is TGTGCCAGCAGAGGGACAGGGGACGGAGAGACCCAGTACTTC. The chain couples TRBV5-4 to TRBJ2-5; 10 bases align to TRBD1. There are 14 residues in the CDR3. Germline CDR1 reads SGHNT; CDR2 reads YYREEE (reference sequence). The ends lost 5 bases at V and 4 bases at J; junction bases unmatched: 5.